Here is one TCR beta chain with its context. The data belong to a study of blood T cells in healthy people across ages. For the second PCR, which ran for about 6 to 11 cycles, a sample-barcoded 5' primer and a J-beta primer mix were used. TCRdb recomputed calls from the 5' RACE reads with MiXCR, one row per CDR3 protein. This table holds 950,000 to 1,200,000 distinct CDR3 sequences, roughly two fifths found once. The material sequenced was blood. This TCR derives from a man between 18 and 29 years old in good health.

CDR3 DNA sequence: TGCAGTGCTGCCGGGACAGGGGGCAATCAGCCCCAGCATTTT. The encoded protein is CSAAGTGGNQPQHF. This chain uses TRBV20-1 with TRBJ1-5, with 10 bases matching TRBD1. The germline V gene encodes CDR1 DFQATT and CDR2 SNEGSKA (reference sequence). The CDR3 runs 14 residues. The J segment lost 2 bases and the V segment lost 5 bases, leaving 3 bases of the junction unmatched.